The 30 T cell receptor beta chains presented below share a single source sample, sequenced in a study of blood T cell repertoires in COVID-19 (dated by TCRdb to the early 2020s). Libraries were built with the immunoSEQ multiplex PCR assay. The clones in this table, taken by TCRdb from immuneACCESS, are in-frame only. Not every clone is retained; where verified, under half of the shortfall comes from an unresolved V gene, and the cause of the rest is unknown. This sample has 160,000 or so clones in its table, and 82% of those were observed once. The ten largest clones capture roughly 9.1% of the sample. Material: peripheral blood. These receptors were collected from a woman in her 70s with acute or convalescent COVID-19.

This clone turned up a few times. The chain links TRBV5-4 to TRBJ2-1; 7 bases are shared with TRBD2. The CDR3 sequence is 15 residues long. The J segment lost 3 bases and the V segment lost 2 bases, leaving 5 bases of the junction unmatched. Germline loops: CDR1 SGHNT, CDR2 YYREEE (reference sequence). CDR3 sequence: CASSFVSGGYNEQFF. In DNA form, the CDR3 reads TGTGCCAGCAGCTTTGTATCGGGAGGCTACAATGAGCAGTTCTTC.

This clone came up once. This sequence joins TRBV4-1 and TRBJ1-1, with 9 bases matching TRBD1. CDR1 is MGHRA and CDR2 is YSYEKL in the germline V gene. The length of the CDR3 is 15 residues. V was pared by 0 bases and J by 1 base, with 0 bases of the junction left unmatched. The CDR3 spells CASSQEQGANTEAFF. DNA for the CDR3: TGCGCCAGCAGCCAAGAACAGGGGGCGAACACTGAAGCTTTCTTT.

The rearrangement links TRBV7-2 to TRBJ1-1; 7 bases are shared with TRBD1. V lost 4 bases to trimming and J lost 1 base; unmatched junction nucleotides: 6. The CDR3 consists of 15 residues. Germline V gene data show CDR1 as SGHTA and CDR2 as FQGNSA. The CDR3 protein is CASSSYRTGNTEAFF. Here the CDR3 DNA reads TGTGCCAGCAGCTCATATCGGACAGGGAACACTGAAGCTTTCTTT. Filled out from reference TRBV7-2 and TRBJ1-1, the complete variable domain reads GAGVSQSPSNKVTEKGKDVELRCDPISGHTALYWYRQSLGQGLEFLIYFQGNSAPDKSGLPSDRFSAERTGGSVSTLTIQRTQQEDSAVYLCASSSYRTGNTEAFFGQGTRLTVV.

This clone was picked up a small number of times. CDR3 sequence (DNA): TGTGCCTGGAGTGTAGCCCAAAAAATTAATGAAAAACTGTTTTTT. It encodes CAWSVAQKINEKLFF. The V gene is TRBV30, the J gene TRBJ1-4, with D unclear. Germline loops: CDR1 GTSNPN, CDR2 SVGIG (reference sequence). V was pared by 0 bases and J by 4 bases, with 12 bases between. The CDR3 consists of 15 residues. The whole variable domain, filled in from reference TRBV30 and TRBJ1-4, reads SQTIHQWPATLVQPVGSPLSLECTVEGTSNPNLYWYRQAAGRGLQLLFYSVGIGQISSEVPQNLSASRPQDRQFILSSKKLLLSDSGFYLCAWSVAQKINEKLFFGSGTQLSVL.

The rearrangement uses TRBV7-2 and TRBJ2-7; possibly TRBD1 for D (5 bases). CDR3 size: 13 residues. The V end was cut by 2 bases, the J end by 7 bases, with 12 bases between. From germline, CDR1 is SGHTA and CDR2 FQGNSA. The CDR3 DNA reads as TGTGCCAGCAGCTTATCGGGCAGGGAAGAGCAGTACTTC. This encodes CASSLSGREEQYF. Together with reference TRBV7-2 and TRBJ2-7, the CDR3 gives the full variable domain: GAGVSQSPSNKVTEKGKDVELRCDPISGHTALYWYRQSLGQGLEFLIYFQGNSAPDKSGLPSDRFSAERTGGSVSTLTIQRTQQEDSAVYLCASSLSGREEQYFGPGTRLTVT.

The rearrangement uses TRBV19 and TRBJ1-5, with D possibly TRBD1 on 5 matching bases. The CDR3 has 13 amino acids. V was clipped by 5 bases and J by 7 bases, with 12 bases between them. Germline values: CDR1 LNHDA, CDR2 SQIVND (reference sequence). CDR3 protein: CASSDRRGQPQHF. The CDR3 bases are TGTGCCAGTAGTGACCGAAGGGGACAGCCCCAGCATTTT.

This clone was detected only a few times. The CDR3 coding sequence is TGTGCCAGTAGTATAGGAGGAAGGGAAAAACTGTTTTTT. The encoded protein is CASSIGGREKLFF. The chain couples TRBV19 to TRBJ1-4, with unresolved D. CDR3 size: 13 residues. The germline CDR1 and CDR2 sequences are LNHDA and SQIVND (reference sequence). The V gene lost 1 base and the J gene lost 8 bases, with 8 bases spanning the gap.

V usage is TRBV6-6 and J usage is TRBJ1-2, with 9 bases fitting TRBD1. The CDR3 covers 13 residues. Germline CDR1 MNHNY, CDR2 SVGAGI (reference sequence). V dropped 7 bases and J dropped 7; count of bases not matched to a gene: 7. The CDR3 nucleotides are TGTGCCAGCAACTACAGGGGGCGGGTTGGCTACACCTTC. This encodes CASNYRGRVGYTF.

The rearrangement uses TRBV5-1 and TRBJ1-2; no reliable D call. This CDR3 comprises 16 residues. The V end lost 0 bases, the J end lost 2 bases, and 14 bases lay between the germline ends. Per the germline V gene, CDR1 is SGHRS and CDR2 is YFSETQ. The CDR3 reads CASSLVVNGGNYGYTF. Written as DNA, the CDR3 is TGCGCCAGCAGCTTGGTGGTTAATGGAGGGAACTATGGCTACACCTTC.

This CDR3 reads CASSEAGAVLSNQPQHF. In DNA form, the CDR3 reads TGTGCCAGCAGTGAAGCTGGGGCAGTTCTTAGCAATCAGCCCCAGCATTTT. This rearrangement joins TRBV6-1 to TRBJ1-5; tentatively, D is TRBD1 (5 bases). This CDR3 has 17 residues. CDR1 is MNHNS and CDR2 is SASEGT in the germline V gene. Trimming left V 0 bases short and J 0 bases short, with 12 bases between.

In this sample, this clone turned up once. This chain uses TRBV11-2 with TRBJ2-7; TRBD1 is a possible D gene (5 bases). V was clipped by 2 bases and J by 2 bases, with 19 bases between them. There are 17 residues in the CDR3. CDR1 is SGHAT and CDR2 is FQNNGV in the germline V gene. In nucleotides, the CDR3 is TGTGCCAGCAGCTTACCACAGGCAGGGCTTGTCCCCTACGAGCAGTACTTC. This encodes CASSLPQAGLVPYEQYF.

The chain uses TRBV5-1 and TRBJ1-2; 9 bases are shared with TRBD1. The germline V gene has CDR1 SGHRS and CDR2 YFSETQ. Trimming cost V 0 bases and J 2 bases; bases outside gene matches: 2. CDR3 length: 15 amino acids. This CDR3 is CASSLDGTGNYGYTF. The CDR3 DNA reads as TGCGCCAGCAGCTTGGATGGGACAGGGAACTATGGCTACACCTTC.

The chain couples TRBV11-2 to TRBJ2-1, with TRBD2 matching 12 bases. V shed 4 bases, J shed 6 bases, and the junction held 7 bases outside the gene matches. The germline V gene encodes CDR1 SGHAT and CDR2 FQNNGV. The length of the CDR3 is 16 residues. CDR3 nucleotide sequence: TGTGCCAGCAGCTCCCCTAGCGGGGGGGCCCTCAATGAGCAGTTCTTC. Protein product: CASSSPSGGALNEQFF.

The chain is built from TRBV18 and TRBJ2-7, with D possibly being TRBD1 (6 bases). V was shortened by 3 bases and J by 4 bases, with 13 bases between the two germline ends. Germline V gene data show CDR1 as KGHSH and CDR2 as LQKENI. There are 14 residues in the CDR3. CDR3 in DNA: TGTGCCAGCTCACCCAGGGGTTCTACATACGAGCAGTACTTC. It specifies CASSPRGSTYEQYF.

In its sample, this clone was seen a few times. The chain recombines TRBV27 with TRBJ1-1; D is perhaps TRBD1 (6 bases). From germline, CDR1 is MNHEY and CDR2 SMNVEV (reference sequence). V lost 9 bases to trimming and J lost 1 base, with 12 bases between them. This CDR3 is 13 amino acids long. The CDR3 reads CASSTGWNTEAFF. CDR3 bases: TGTGCCAGTTCAACAGGGTGGAACACTGAAGCTTTCTTT.

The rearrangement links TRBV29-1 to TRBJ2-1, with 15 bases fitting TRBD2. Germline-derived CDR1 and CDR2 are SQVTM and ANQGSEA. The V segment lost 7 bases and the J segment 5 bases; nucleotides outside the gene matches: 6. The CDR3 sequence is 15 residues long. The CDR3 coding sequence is TGCAGCGCAGGACTAGCGGGAGGGTCTGACAATGAGCAGTTCTTC. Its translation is CSAGLAGGSDNEQFF.

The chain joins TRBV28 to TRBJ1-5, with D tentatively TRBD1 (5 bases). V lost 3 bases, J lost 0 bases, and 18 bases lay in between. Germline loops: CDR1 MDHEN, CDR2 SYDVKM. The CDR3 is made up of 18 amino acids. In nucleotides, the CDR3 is TGTGCCAGCAGTTTCTTGGAGGGGAATCGGTATAGCAATCAGCCCCAGCATTTT. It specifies CASSFLEGNRYSNQPQHF. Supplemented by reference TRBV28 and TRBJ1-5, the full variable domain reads DVKVTQSSRYLVKRTGEKVFLECVQDMDHENMFWYRQDPGLGLRLIYFSYDVKMKEKGDIPEGYSVSREKKERFSLILESASTNQTSMYLCASSFLEGNRYSNQPQHFGDGTRLSIL.

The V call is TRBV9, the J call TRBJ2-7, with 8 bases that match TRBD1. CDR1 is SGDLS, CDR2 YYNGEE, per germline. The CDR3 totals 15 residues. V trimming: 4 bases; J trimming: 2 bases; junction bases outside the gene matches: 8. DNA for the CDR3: TGTGCCAGCAGCCCAAGACAGGGGCCCACCTACGAGCAGTACTTC. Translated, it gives CASSPRQGPTYEQYF.

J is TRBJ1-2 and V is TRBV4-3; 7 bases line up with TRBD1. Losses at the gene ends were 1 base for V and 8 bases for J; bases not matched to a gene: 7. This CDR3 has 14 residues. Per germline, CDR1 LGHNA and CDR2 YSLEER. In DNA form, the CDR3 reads TGCGCCAGCAGCCAAGGGACAGGCTTAGAGGGCTACACCTTC. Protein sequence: CASSQGTGLEGYTF.

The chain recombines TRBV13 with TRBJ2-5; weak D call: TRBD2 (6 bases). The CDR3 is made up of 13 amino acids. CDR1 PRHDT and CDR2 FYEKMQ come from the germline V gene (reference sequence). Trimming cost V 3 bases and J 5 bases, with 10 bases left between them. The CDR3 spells CASSLARGETQYF. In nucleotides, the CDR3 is TGTGCCAGCAGCTTGGCCCGGGGGGAGACCCAGTACTTC.

The CDR3 loop reads CASTPTGRDYGYTF. CDR3 bases: TGTGCCAGTACCCCAACGGGGAGGGACTATGGCTACACCTTC. This chain joins TRBV19 and TRBJ1-2, with D uncertain. The V end lost 7 bases, the J end lost 3 bases, and 15 bases lay between the germline ends. CDR3 size: 14 residues. Germline V gene lookup returns CDR1 LNHDA and CDR2 SQIVND (reference sequence).

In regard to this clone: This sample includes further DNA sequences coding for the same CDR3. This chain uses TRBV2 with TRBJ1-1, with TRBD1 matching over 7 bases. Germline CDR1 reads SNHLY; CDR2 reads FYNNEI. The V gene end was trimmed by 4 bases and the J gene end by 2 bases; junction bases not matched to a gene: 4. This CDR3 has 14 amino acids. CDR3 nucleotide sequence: TGTGCCAGCAGTGTAGACAGGGTTAACACTGAAGCTTTCTTT. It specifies CASSVDRVNTEAFF.

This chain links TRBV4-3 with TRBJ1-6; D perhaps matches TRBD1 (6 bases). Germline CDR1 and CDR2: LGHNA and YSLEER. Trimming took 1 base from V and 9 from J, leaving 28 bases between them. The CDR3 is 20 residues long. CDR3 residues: CASSQGIHSGTLPDRSPLHF. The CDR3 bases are TGCGCCAGCAGCCAAGGCATACATTCCGGGACACTCCCTGATCGTTCACCCCTCCACTTT.

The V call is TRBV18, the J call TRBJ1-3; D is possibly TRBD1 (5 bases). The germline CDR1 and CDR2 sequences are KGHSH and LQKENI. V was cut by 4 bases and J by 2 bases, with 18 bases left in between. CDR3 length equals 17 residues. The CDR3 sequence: CASSLNAIRQTGNTIYF. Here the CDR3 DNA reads TGTGCCAGCTCACTTAACGCCATCCGACAGACTGGAAACACCATATATTTT.

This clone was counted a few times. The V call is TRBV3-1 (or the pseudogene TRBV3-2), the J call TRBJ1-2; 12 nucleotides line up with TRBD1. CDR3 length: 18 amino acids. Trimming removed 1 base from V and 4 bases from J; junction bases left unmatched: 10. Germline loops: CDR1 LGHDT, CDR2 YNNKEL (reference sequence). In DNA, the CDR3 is TGTGCCAGCAGCCAAGGGTCCGGGACAGGGGGCATAGGCTATGGCTACACCTTC. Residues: CASSQGSGTGGIGYGYTF.

CDR3 bases: TGTGCCAGCAGTTCGACACGGGGGGCGGTAACCTACGAGCAGTACTTC. Residues: CASSSTRGAVTYEQYF. The V call is TRBV5-6, the J call TRBJ2-7, with D possibly being TRBD2 (7 bases). Trimming cost V 5 bases and J 2 bases, with 20 bases left between them. Germline V gene data show CDR1 as SGHDT and CDR2 as YYEEEE. The CDR3 has 16 amino acids. The variable domain in full, with the rest retrieved from reference TRBV5-6 and TRBJ2-7, is DAGVTQSPTHLIKTRGQQVTLRCSPKSGHDTVSWYQQALGQGPQFIFQYYEEEERQRGNFPDRFSGHQFPNYSSELNVNALLLGDSALYLCASSSTRGAVTYEQYFGPGTRLTVT.

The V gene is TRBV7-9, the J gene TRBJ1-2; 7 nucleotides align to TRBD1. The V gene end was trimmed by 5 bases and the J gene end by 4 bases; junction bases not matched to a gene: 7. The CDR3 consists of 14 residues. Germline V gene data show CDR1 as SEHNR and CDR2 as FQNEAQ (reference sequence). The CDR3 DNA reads TGTGCCAGCAGCCTGGGGGACAGCCTCTATGGCTACACCTTC. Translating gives CASSLGDSLYGYTF. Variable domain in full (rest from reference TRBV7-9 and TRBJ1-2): DTGVSQNPRHKITKRGQNVTFRCDPISEHNRLYWYRQTLGQGPEFLTYFQNEAQLEKSRLLSDRFSAERPKGSFSTLEIQRTEQGDSAMYLCASSLGDSLYGYTFGSGTRLTVV.

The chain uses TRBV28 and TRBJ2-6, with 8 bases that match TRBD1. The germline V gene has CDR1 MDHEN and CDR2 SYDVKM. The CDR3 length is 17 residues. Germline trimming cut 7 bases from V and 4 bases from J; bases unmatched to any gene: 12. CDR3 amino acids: CASTLDRDGPGANVLTF. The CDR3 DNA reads TGTGCCAGCACCCTGGACAGGGATGGGCCCGGGGCCAACGTCCTGACTTTC. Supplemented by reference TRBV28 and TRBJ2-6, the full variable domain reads DVKVTQSSRYLVKRTGEKVFLECVQDMDHENMFWYRQDPGLGLRLIYFSYDVKMKEKGDIPEGYSVSREKKERFSLILESASTNQTSMYLCASTLDRDGPGANVLTFGAGSRLTVL.

The CDR3 loop reads CASSSVLAYNNEQFF. CDR3 nucleotides: TGTGCCAGCAGTTCGGTCCTAGCGTACAACAATGAGCAGTTCTTC. The chain is built from TRBV28 and TRBJ2-1, with D possibly matching TRBD2 (6 bases). The V gene lost 4 bases and the J gene lost 5 bases, with 15 bases spanning the gap. CDR1 and CDR2 from the germline V gene are MDHEN and SYDVKM. The CDR3 runs 15 residues. Full variable domain (remainder filled in from reference TRBV28 and TRBJ2-1): DVKVTQSSRYLVKRTGEKVFLECVQDMDHENMFWYRQDPGLGLRLIYFSYDVKMKEKGDIPEGYSVSREKKERFSLILESASTNQTSMYLCASSSVLAYNNEQFFGPGTRLTVL.

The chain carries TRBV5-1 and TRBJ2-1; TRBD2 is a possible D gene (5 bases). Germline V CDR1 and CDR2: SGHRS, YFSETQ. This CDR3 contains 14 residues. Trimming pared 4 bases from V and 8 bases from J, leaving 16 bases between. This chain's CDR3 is CASSPVSLLDEQFF. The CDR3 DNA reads TGCGCCAGCAGCCCCGTAAGTTTACTAGATGAGCAGTTCTTC.